These 9 T cell receptor beta chains originate from one sample sequenced in a study of prognosis after radiotherapy for stage I lung cancer. Genomic DNA yielded TCR beta CDR3, amplified by two-round multiplex PCR. For every TRBV and TRBJ gene, a specific primer was used in first-round PCR. TCRdb re-analysed the multiplex PCR reads in MiXCR, keeping a single row per CDR3 protein. Found here are around 26,000 distinct CDR3 sequences, about 40% of them singletons; the top ten hold under 25%. This material consisted of PBMCs, taken before or after stereotactic body radiation therapy (not recorded which). These receptors were collected from a donor over 45 with non-small cell lung cancer.

This clonotype ranks as medium-sized. The chain has TRBV5-1 and TRBJ2-3; 11 bases line up with TRBD1. V gave up 5 bases and J gave up 5 bases; unmatched junction bases: 7. This CDR3 spans 15 amino acids. Per the germline V gene, CDR1 is SGHRS and CDR2 is YFSETQ. The CDR3 here is CASSSDRGRIDTQYF. CDR3 sequence (DNA): TGCGCCAGCAGTTCGGACAGGGGGCGCATAGATACGCAGTATTTT.

This chain uses TRBV27 with TRBJ1-6, with D maybe TRBD1 (6 bases). Between the trimmed V and J ends, which lost 0 bases and 9 bases, there was a span of 15 bases. CDR1 and CDR2 (germline): MNHEY, SMNVEV (reference sequence). The CDR3 sequence is 16 residues long. In nucleotides, the CDR3 is TGTGCCAGCAGTTTATCGTCGGGGGCGCCAGGTTCACCCCTCCACTTT. Its translation: CASSLSSGAPGSPLHF.

Remarks on this clonotype: The junction and the germline gene differ at one end; a read error may be behind it. This chain uses TRBV6-1 with TRBJ1-2; D unresolved. Germline values: CDR1 MNHNS, CDR2 SASEGT. The CDR3 runs to 14 residues. This CDR3 reads CASSNRTGRYGYTF. In DNA, the CDR3 is TGTGCCAGCAGCAATCGGACGGGAAGGTATGGATACACCTTC.

About this clonotype itself: A far bigger clonotype differs at one base, so this is likely a read error. The chain has TRBV5-1 and TRBJ2-1, with 7 bases identical to TRBD1. Judging by the DNA end, TRBJ2-5 fits better; the J call may be wrong. CDR1 is SGHRS, CDR2 YFSETQ, per germline. The CDR3 loop spans 13 amino acids. CDR3 DNA sequence: TGCGCCAGCAGCTGGGGACAGCGGATGGCCCAGTACTTC. Translated: CASSWGQRMAQYF.

There are many counts of this clonotype. V gene TRBV3-1 combines with J gene TRBJ2-7; TRBD2 agrees at 7 bases. The CDR3 is made up of 15 amino acids. From germline, CDR1 is LGHDT and CDR2 YNNKEL (reference sequence). The junction had 8 bases not matched to a gene; V was cut back by 0 bases and J by 6 bases. The CDR3 DNA reads as TGTGCCAGCAGCCAAGAAGGCGGACTAGTTAGCGAGCAGTACTTC. Amino acid sequence: CASSQEGGLVSEQYF.

The rearrangement joins TRBV6-1 to TRBJ2-7; tentatively, D is TRBD2 (5 bases). Trimming shortened V by 2 bases and J by 12 bases, and 17 bases separated the two germline ends. The CDR3 totals 13 residues. CDR1 MNHNS and CDR2 SASEGT come from the germline V gene. The CDR3 region has the DNA TGTGCCAGCAGTGAAATCGGGGTTCGGAATCTGTACTTC. It encodes CASSEIGVRNLYF.

This clonotype has at least ten counts. The rearrangement joins TRBV3-1 to TRBJ2-1; TRBD2 matches 13 bases. CDR1 LGHDT and CDR2 YNNKEL come from the germline V gene (reference sequence). Unmatched junction bases numbered 6, after V lost 4 bases and J lost 9 bases. This CDR3 region has 15 residues. CDR3 region: CASSPTSGRDSEQFF. CDR3 bases: TGTGCCAGCAGCCCTACTAGCGGGAGGGATAGTGAGCAGTTCTTC.

A remark on this clonotype: The junction does not match germline at one end; this may be a read error. The chain carries TRBV6-1 and TRBJ1-6; the D gene is possibly TRBD1 (5 bases). This CDR3 region has 16 residues. Germline lookup yields CDR1 MNHNS and CDR2 SASEGT. The CDR3: CASGAMGRPINSPPHF. CDR3 coding DNA: TGTGCCAGCGGGGCCATGGGACGTCCGATTAATTCACCCCCCCACTTT.

The J gene is TRBJ2-2, the V gene TRBV20-1, with 10 bases fitting TRBD1. Per the germline V gene, CDR1 is DFQATT and CDR2 is SNEGSKA (reference sequence). The CDR3 has 14 residues. Trimming removed 5 bases from V and 7 bases from J; junction bases left unmatched: 7. The CDR3 loop is CSAPGTGVVGELFF. CDR3 DNA: TGCAGTGCTCCCGGGACAGGGGTGGTCGGGGAGCTGTTTTTT.